These 30 T cell receptor beta chains were all obtained from the same sample, sequenced in a study of blood T cells in healthy people across ages. Through a sample-barcoded 5' primer and a J-beta primer mix, a second PCR was run for about 7 to 12 cycles. TCRdb independently ran MiXCR on the 5' RACE reads; one entry per CDR3 protein. The sample records approximately 800,000 distinct CDR3 sequences, roughly three fifths being singletons. Sequenced: blood. The receptors here all came from a man aged 40-49 years in good health.

Written as DNA, the CDR3 is TGTGCCAGCAGCTCAGTATCGGATACAGGACAGGGCGAAGAGCCCTACGAGCAGTACTTC. It yields the protein CASSSVSDTGQGEEPYEQYF. The V gene is TRBV7-3, the J gene TRBJ2-5; 8 bases are a match to TRBD1. With the DNA end fitting TRBJ2-7 better, the J assignment may be wrong. Germline CDR1 and CDR2: SGHTA and FQGTGA. The CDR3 has 20 residues.

This clonotype was recorded a few times. The genes are TRBV3-1 and TRBJ2-5; TRBD2 agrees at 11 bases. J gave up 2 bases and V 5 bases, and 4 bases lay outside the gene matches. Germline assignment: CDR1 LGHDT and CDR2 YNNKEL (reference sequence). The CDR3 contains 15 residues. The CDR3 coding sequence is TGTGCCAGCAGCTTATGGACTAGCGGGCAAGAGACCCAGTACTTC. Its protein is CASSLWTSGQETQYF.

This clonotype was counted between two and nine times. The J gene is TRBJ2-6, the V gene TRBV5-5, with no clear D. Between the trimmed V and J ends, which lost 2 bases and 6 bases, there was a span of 12 bases. This CDR3 has 15 amino acids. From germline, CDR1 is SGHKS and CDR2 YYEKEE (reference sequence). In nucleotides, the CDR3 is TGTGCCAGCAGCTTACTGGGCCTCTCGGCCAACGTCCTGACTTTC. This encodes CASSLLGLSANVLTF.

V is TRBV28 and J is TRBJ2-3; D is unresolved. Germline V lookup: CDR1 MDHEN, CDR2 SYDVKM. V gave up 8 bases and J gave up 2 bases, with 14 bases separating them. CDR3 length equals 14 residues. The CDR3 nucleotides are TGTGCCAGCGGCGCTAGAGACTTCACAGATACGCAGTATTTT. Protein sequence: CASGARDFTDTQYF.

The chain uses TRBV29-1 and TRBJ2-1, with TRBD2 matching over 7 bases. The CDR3 consists of 12 residues. V lost 4 bases and J lost 15; bases outside the gene matches: 12. Germline CDR1 and CDR2: SQVTM and ANQGSEA. CDR3 region: CSVGPSGRLAFF. Written as DNA, the CDR3 is TGCAGCGTTGGGCCTAGCGGCCGTCTTGCGTTCTTC.

This clonotype appeared a single time. A read error may produce the germline difference seen at one junction end. The chain is built from TRBV28 and TRBJ1-1, with D hard to call. Germline V gives CDR1 MDHEN, CDR2 SYDVKM. CDR3 length: 11 residues. The CDR3 coding sequence is TGTGCCAGCAGCCGGAACCCTGAAGCTTTCTTT. Translation: CASSRNPEAFF.

Comments on this clonotype: At one of its ends the junction is not consistent with the germline gene, which may arise from a read error. The chain has TRBV4-3 and TRBJ2-3; D remains unclear. Looked up from germline, CDR1 is LGHNA and CDR2 is YSLEER. The CDR3 is 12 residues long. This CDR3 reads CANSRGQDTQYF. In DNA, the CDR3 is TGCGCCAACAGCCGAGGTCAAGATACGCAGTATTTT.

This clonotype was counted only a few times. The chain uses TRBV12-3 or TRBV12-4 and TRBJ2-3; 7 bases fit TRBD1. Losses at the gene ends were 7 bases for V and 5 bases for J; bases not matched to a gene: 3. CDR3 size: 12 residues. The CDR3 DNA is TGTGCCAGCAAACAGGGGATAGATACGCAGTATTTT. Protein product: CASKQGIDTQYF.

The chain carries TRBV18 and TRBJ1-5; D call uncertain. The germline CDR1 and CDR2 sequences are KGHSH and LQKENI. This CDR3 comprises 15 residues. V was shortened by 3 bases and J by 3 bases, with 12 bases between the two germline ends. CDR3 in amino acids: CASSPGHGPNQPQHF. CDR3 coding DNA: TGTGCCAGCTCACCCGGCCACGGGCCCAATCAGCCCCAGCATTTT.

J is TRBJ2-7 and V is TRBV20-1, with 11 bases matching TRBD2. CDR3 length equals 19 residues. The V gene's germline CDR1 is DFQATT and CDR2 SNEGSKA (reference sequence). J was trimmed by 7 bases and V by 3 bases; bases with no gene match: 23. The CDR3 sequence is CSASAPSGLAGSSYNEQYF. The CDR3, as DNA: TGCAGTGCTAGTGCCCCCTCAGGACTAGCGGGTAGCTCCTACAATGAGCAGTACTTC.

The V call is TRBV7-2, the J call TRBJ1-4, with D unclear. Trimming removed 4 bases from V and 7 bases from J, with 10 bases in between. CDR3 size: 13 residues. The germline V gene encodes CDR1 SGHTA and CDR2 FQGNSA. CDR3 sequence: CASSSQPGEKLFF. CDR3 nucleotides: TGTGCCAGCAGCTCCCAACCCGGTGAAAAACTGTTTTTT.

The chain joins TRBV7-2 to TRBJ2-1, with 7 bases that match TRBD1. The CDR3 totals 14 residues. Germline V gene sequence: CDR1 SGHTA, CDR2 FQGNSA. The V gene end was trimmed by 1 base and the J gene end by 9 bases; junction bases not matched to a gene: 6. The CDR3 sequence: CASSLGGGQIEQFF. Here the CDR3 DNA reads TGTGCCAGCAGCTTAGGAGGGGGCCAGATTGAGCAGTTCTTC.

This chain connects TRBV24-1 to TRBJ2-1; D is perhaps TRBD2 (5 bases). Trimming took 0 bases from V and 8 from J, leaving 13 bases between them. The CDR3 loop spans 15 amino acids. The germline gives CDR1 KGHDR, CDR2 SFDVKD. In nucleotides, the CDR3 is TGTGCCACCAGTGATTTGAGAGGGATTGAGGATGAGCAGTTCTTC. This encodes CATSDLRGIEDEQFF.

This clonotype has just a few counts. The genes are TRBV5-1 and TRBJ2-5, with unresolved D. V was trimmed by 1 base and J by 1 base, leaving 5 bases between them. The germline V gene encodes CDR1 SGHRS and CDR2 YFSETQ. The CDR3 has 13 residues. Here the CDR3 DNA reads TGCGCCAGCAGCTTGAACATCCAAGAGACCCAGTACTTC. Protein: CASSLNIQETQYF.

This chain links TRBV7-9 with TRBJ2-5; D may correspond to TRBD1 or TRBD2 (5 bases each). Trimming pared 2 bases from V and 11 bases from J, leaving 21 bases between. The germline gives CDR1 SEHNR, CDR2 FQNEAQ (reference sequence). CDR3 length equals 15 residues. The CDR3 reads CASSLSGRSAGEQYF. Written as DNA, the CDR3 is TGTGCCAGCAGCTTATCGGGACGGAGCGCCGGGGAGCAGTACTTC.

This clonotype was seen a few times. V gene TRBV7-2 combines with J gene TRBJ2-7, with 8 bases that match TRBD1. This CDR3 has 14 amino acids. From germline, CDR1 is SGHTA and CDR2 FQGNSA. Trimming removed 3 bases from V and 2 bases from J; junction bases left unmatched: 3. The CDR3 DNA sequence: TGTGCCAGCAGCTTCGACAGGGGACCCTACGAGCAGTACTTC. As protein: CASSFDRGPYEQYF.

This clonotype was counted only a few times. The chain combines TRBV2 with TRBJ2-1; no clear D gene. The ends were cut back, 6 bases at V and 0 bases at J, with 12 bases in the middle. The germline V gene has CDR1 SNHLY and CDR2 FYNNEI. The CDR3 is 15 amino acids. CDR3 in DNA: TGTGCCAGCAGCGGGCAGGCTAGCTCCTACAATGAGCAGTTCTTC. It specifies CASSGQASSYNEQFF.

This chain links TRBV7-9 with TRBJ2-2; 8 bases map to TRBD2. This CDR3 has 15 amino acids. CDR1 and CDR2 (germline): SEHNR, FQNEAQ (reference sequence). The V segment lost 5 bases and the J segment 7 bases; nucleotides outside the gene matches: 9. Here the CDR3 reads CASSVKAGDGGELFF. The DNA of the CDR3 is TGTGCCAGCAGCGTAAAAGCGGGAGATGGCGGGGAGCTGTTTTTT.

This chain uses TRBV14 with TRBJ2-3; D is uncertain. Trimming took off 3 bases at V and 0 bases at J, with 7 bases between the two ends. The CDR3 sequence is 14 residues long. Germline-derived CDR1 and CDR2 are SGHDN and FVKESK. CDR3 region: CASSHSTSTDTQYF. The CDR3 DNA is TGTGCCAGCAGCCACAGCACTAGCACAGATACGCAGTATTTT.

The chain joins TRBV3-1 to TRBJ1-2; 11 positions match TRBD1. This CDR3 comprises 16 residues. Germline loops: CDR1 LGHDT, CDR2 YNNKEL (reference sequence). After removal of 7 bases from V and 4 bases from J, the junction contained 11 bases not matched to a gene. Written as DNA, the CDR3 is TGTGCCAGCACTAAAGCCGGGACAGGGGGGGCCTATGGCTACACCTTC. The encoded protein is CASTKAGTGGAYGYTF.

A few counts support this clonotype. The chain couples TRBV6-5 to TRBJ2-2; 10 bases fit TRBD1. The CDR3 has 18 residues. Germline CDR1 MNHEY, CDR2 SVGAGI. J gave up 2 bases and V 2 bases, and 8 bases lay outside the gene matches. The CDR3 DNA reads TGTGCCAGCAGTTACGGGACAGGGGCACCATCCAACACCGGGGAGCTGTTTTTT. Its protein product is CASSYGTGAPSNTGELFF.

This chain joins TRBV2 and TRBJ2-3; 8 bases line up with TRBD1. V gave up 8 bases and J gave up 4 bases; unmatched junction bases: 5. Germline CDR1 SNHLY, CDR2 FYNNEI. The CDR3 extends over 13 amino acids. DNA for the CDR3: TGTGCCAGCGCTACAGGGGGTCCAGATACGCAGTATTTT. Its translation: CASATGGPDTQYF.

The V gene is TRBV29-1, the J gene TRBJ1-2, with D possibly matching TRBD1 (5 bases). Looked up from germline, CDR1 is SQVTM and CDR2 is ANQGSEA. CDR3 length equals 15 residues. V was shortened by 0 bases and J by 8 bases, with 19 bases between the two germline ends. Here the CDR3 reads CSVEDHGGGVGGYTF. CDR3 bases: TGCAGCGTTGAAGATCACGGGGGAGGCGTAGGCGGCTACACCTTC.

V and J are TRBV14 and TRBJ2-1; TRBD2 agrees at 10 bases. The germline V gene encodes CDR1 SGHDN and CDR2 FVKESK. The CDR3 runs to 16 residues. J was trimmed by 4 bases and V by 4 bases; bases with no gene match: 7. For the CDR3, the DNA is TGTGCCAGCAGCCTCTTATCTAGCGGGAGATACAATGAGCAGTTCTTC. Protein: CASSLLSSGRYNEQFF.

This sequence joins TRBV6-2 or TRBV6-3 and TRBJ2-7; TRBD1 is a possible D gene (6 bases). CDR3 length: 15 amino acids. Germline V gene sequence: CDR1 MNHEY, CDR2 SVGEGT. V lost 5 bases and J lost 3, with 17 bases in between. This chain's CDR3 is CASSPVDRRNYEQYF. The CDR3 region has the DNA TGTGCCAGCAGTCCGGTGGACAGACGAAACTACGAGCAGTACTTC.

This clonotype showed up just a few times. V usage is TRBV7-3 and J usage is TRBJ2-1; 10 nucleotides match TRBD2. Germline lookup yields CDR1 SGHTA and CDR2 FQGTGA. The ends lost 8 bases at V and 5 bases at J; junction bases unmatched: 3. The CDR3 spans 13 residues. Here the CDR3 DNA reads TGTGCCAGCTCTGGACTAGCGGACAATGAGCAGTTCTTC. Amino acid sequence: CASSGLADNEQFF.

The count of this clonotype is one. The chain employs TRBV6-1 and TRBJ2-1; D is perhaps TRBD1 or TRBD2 (7 bases each). Looked up from germline, CDR1 is MNHNS and CDR2 is SASEGT. Trimming shortened V by 11 bases and J by 5 bases, and 16 bases separated the two germline ends. CDR3 length: 13 amino acids. This CDR3 is CASAGTVHNEQFF. The CDR3 bases are TGTGCCTCAGCGGGGACAGTACACAATGAGCAGTTCTTC.

Regarding this clonotype: This may be a read error, as it is one base from a much larger clone. The chain links TRBV10-3 to TRBJ1-2; TRBD1 might be the D (5 bases). Germline CDR1 is ENHRY and CDR2 is SYGVKD. CDR3 size: 15 residues. The CDR3 loop reads CGISSDTRSVYGYTF. CDR3 nucleotides: TGTGGCATCAGTTCGGACACACGGTCGGTCTATGGCTACACCTTC.

This clonotype has a handful of counts. The chain joins TRBV9 to TRBJ2-7; 11 nucleotides match TRBD2. There are 15 residues in the CDR3. Losses at the gene ends were 2 bases for V and 2 bases for J; bases not matched to a gene: 3. Germline loops: CDR1 SGDLS, CDR2 YYNGEE. CDR3 nucleotide sequence: TGTGCCAGCAGCGTTCTAGCGGGAGGTGCCTACGAGCAGTACTTC. This encodes CASSVLAGGAYEQYF.

The V call is TRBV7-2, the J call TRBJ2-2, with 12 bases identical to TRBD1. The CDR3 runs to 16 residues. The junction had 4 bases not matched to a gene; V was cut back by 1 base and J by 7 bases. Germline loops: CDR1 SGHTA, CDR2 FQGNSA. Here the CDR3 reads CASSLGDRGQYGELFF. CDR3 DNA sequence: TGTGCCAGCAGCTTAGGGGACAGGGGGCAGTACGGGGAGCTGTTTTTT.